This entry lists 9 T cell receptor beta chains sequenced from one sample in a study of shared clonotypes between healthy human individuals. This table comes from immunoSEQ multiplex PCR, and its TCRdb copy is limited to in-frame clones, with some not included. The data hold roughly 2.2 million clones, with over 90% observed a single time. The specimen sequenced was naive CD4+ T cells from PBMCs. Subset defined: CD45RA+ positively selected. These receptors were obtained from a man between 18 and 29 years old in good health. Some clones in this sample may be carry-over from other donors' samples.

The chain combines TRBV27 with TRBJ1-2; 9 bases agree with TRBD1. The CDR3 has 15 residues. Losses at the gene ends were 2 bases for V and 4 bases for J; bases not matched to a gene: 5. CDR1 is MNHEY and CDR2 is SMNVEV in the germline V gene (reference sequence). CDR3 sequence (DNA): TGTGCCAGCAGTTTAGGACAGGGGTGGAGCTATGGCTACACCTTC. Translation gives CASSLGQGWSYGYTF.

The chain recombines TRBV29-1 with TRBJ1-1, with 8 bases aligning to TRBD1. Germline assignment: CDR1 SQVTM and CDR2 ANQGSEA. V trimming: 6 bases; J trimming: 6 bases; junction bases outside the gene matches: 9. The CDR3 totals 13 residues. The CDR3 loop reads CSVHTGGEAEAFF. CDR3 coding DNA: TGCAGCGTGCACACAGGGGGGGAGGCTGAAGCTTTCTTT.

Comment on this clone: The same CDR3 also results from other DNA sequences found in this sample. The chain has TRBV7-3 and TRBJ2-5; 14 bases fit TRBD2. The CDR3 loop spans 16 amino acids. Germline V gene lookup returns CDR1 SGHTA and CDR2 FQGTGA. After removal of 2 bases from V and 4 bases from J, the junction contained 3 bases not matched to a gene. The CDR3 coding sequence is TGTGCCAGCAGCTTAGGGACTAGCGGGAGCGGAGAGACCCAGTACTTC. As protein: CASSLGTSGSGETQYF. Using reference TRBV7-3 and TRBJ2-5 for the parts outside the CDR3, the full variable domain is GAGVSQTPSNKVTEKGKYVELRCDPISGHTALYWYRQSLGQGPEFLIYFQGTGAADDSGLPNDRFFAVRPEGSVSTLKIQRTERGDSAVYLCASSLGTSGSGETQYFGPGTRLLVL.

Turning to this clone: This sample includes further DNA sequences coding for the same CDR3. The CDR3 reads CASSSRTENTEAFF. The CDR3 coding sequence is TGTGCCAGCAGCTCCCGGACGGAGAACACTGAAGCTTTCTTT. The rearrangement uses TRBV7-9 and TRBJ1-1; D gene uncertain. The germline V and J ends were trimmed by 4 bases and 1 base, with 10 bases remaining between them. This CDR3 comprises 14 residues. Germline V lookup: CDR1 SEHNR, CDR2 FQNEAQ (reference sequence).

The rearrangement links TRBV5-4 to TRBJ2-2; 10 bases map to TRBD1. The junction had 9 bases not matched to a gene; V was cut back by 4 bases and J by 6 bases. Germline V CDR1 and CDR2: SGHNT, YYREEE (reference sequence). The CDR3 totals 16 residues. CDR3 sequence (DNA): TGTGCCAGCAGCCCTAAGACAGGGGGCGTCTCCGGGGAGCTGTTTTTT. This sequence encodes CASSPKTGGVSGELFF.

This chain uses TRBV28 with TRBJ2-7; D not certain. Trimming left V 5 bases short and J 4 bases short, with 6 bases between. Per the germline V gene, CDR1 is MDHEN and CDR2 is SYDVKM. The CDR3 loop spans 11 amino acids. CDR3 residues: CASSKIYEQYF. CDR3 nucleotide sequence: TGTGCCAGCAGTAAGATTTACGAGCAGTACTTC.

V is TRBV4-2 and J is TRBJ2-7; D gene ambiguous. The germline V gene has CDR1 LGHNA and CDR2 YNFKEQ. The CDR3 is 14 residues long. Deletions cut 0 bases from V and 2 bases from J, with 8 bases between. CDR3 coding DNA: TGTGCCAGCAGCCAAGACCTATTTACCTACGAGCAGTACTTC. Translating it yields CASSQDLFTYEQYF.

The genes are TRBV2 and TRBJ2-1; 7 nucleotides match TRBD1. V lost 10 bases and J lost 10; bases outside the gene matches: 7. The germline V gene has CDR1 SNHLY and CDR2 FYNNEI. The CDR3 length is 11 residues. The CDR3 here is CATTGAFEQFF. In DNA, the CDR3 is TGTGCCACAACAGGGGCATTCGAGCAGTTCTTC.

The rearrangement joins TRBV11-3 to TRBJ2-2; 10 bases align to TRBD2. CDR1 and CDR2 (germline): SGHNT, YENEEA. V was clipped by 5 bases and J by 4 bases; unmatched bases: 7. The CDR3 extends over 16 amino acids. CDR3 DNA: TGTGCCAGCAGCCCAGAGCGGGAGGGCCGCACCGGGGAGCTGTTTTTT. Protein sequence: CASSPEREGRTGELFF.